This T cell receptor (beta chain) was sequenced in a study of blood T cells in healthy people across ages. About the study: About one barcoded beta molecule was captured per two T cells (by template switching). Findings of the study overall: Reliance upon unsorted PBMCs precluded definitive naive versus antigen-experienced comparison.

They isolated at least 7 million PBMCs from each sample. Concerning this clonotype itself: Its antigen is currently unknown.

It was with a sample-barcoded 5' primer and a J-beta primer mix that a second PCR of roughly 7 to 12 cycles was run. A template-switch adaptor that had 12 random nucleotides put a tag on each cDNA molecule. TCRdb redid the calling of the 5' RACE reads with MiXCR, one entry per CDR3 protein. Here the sample spans some 1.6 million distinct CDR3 sequences, almost 35% being singletons. The TCR originated in a woman between 25 and 40 years old in good health. Sequencing was performed on blood.

DNA of the CDR3: TGTGGGGGCAGGGCGCTTCCTAACTATGGCTACACCTTC. Protein product: CGGRALPNYGYTF. The chain combines TRBV7-9 with TRBJ1-2, with a weak D call TRBD1 (5 bases). This CDR3 is built from 13 residues. Germline CDR1 reads SEHNR; CDR2 reads FQNEAQ (reference sequence).